A selection of T cell receptor beta chains follows, all from one sample in a study of cytomegalovirus exposure and HLA in healthy donors. Libraries were prepared by immunoSEQ multiplex PCR; TCRdb keeps only in-frame clonotypes and omits some of them. The record lists tens of thousands of clones, of which the ten most abundant hold about 0.5%. The specimen was PBMCs. Receptor source: a man aged 50-60 years in good health and CMV-seronegative. Each CDR3 is given with its conserved first and last residue. Fields, in order: D gene, J gene, V gene, CDR3 DNA, CDR3 protein. The D gene is left open where the match is weak.

TRBD1 TRBJ2-7 TRBV18 TGTGCCAGCTCACCACCGACCGGGACAGGGAGAGTCAACGAGCAGTACTTC CASSPPTGTGRVNEQYF
NA TRBJ2-1 TRBV19 TGTGCCAGTAGTTTCAGATCCGCCTACAATGAGCAGTTCTTC CASSFRSAYNEQFF
NA TRBJ1-1 TRBV4-3 TGCGCCAGCAGCCCTACAACACTCAGGGGTAACACTGAAGCTTTCTTT CASSPTTLRGNTEAFF
NA TRBJ1-2 TRBV2 TGTGCCAGCAGTGAATTAAGTCGCAGGGCCGGTGGCTACACCTTC CASSELSRRAGGYTF
TRBD1 TRBJ1-1 TRBV19 TGTGCCAGTAGTATCCGCGGGACAGCTAACACTGAAGCTTTCTTT CASSIRGTANTEAFF
NA TRBJ1-2 TRBV5-1 TGCGCCAGCAGCTTGGCCGGGGAAGGGGGCTATGGCTACACCTTC CASSLAGEGGYGYTF
TRBD2 TRBJ2-2 TRBV19 TGTGCCAGTAGTAGCCGGGAGGGAACCGGGGAGCTGTTTTTT CASSSREGTGELFF
NA TRBJ2-3 TRBV6-1 TGTGCCAGCAACGGGGGACCGTCACGCACAGATACGCAGTATTTT CASNGGPSRTDTQYF
TRBD1 TRBJ2-3 TRBV7-9 TGTGCCAGCAGCTCCACAAGGACAGGGGGGTCAGATACGCAGTATTTT CASSSTRTGGSDTQYF
TRBD1 TRBJ2-2 TRBV7-3 TGTGCCAGCAGCCCACACCAGACAGGGGGGCACGGGGAGCTGTTTTTT CASSPHQTGGHGELFF
NA TRBJ2-7 TRBV5-1 TGCGCCAGCAGCTTGGGACAGAGCTACGAGCAGTACTTC CASSLGQSYEQYF
TRBD2 TRBJ2-2 TRBV18 TGTGCCAGCTCACCACGGTGGACTAGCGGGGCCGGGGAGCTGTTTTTT CASSPRWTSGAGELFF
NA TRBJ2-5 TRBV28 TGTGCCAGCAGGCGGACAGATCAAGAGACCCAGTACTTC CASRRTDQETQYF
TRBD1 TRBJ2-7 TRBV6-5 TGTGCCAGCAGTTACGGGACAGGGGGCTACGAGCAGTACTTC CASSYGTGGYEQYF
NA TRBJ1-1 TRBV5-1 TGCGCCAGCAGCTTGGCCTTGAACACTGAAGCTTTCTTT CASSLALNTEAFF
TRBD1 TRBJ1-6 TRBV5-6 TGTGCCAGCAGCTTGGTCCAGGGGGATATATCACCCCTCCACTTT CASSLVQGDISPLHF
TRBD1 TRBJ2-7 TRBV18 TGTGCCAGCTCACCAGCGTGGGGACAGGGTGAAGAGCAGTACTTC CASSPAWGQGEEQYF
NA TRBJ1-1 TRBV5-1 TGCGCCAGCAGCTTGGCACTCGGGGGCACTGAAGCTTTCTTT CASSLALGGTEAFF